This is a list of T cell receptor beta chains from one sample in a study of cytomegalovirus exposure and HLA in healthy donors. Only in-frame clones appear in the TCRdb table, and some are missing; sequencing was by immunoSEQ multiplex PCR. The repertoire includes approximately 170,000 clones, about 82% of them detected once, and 0.7% to 0.8% sits in the top ten. Sequencing used PBMCs. The receptor set was obtained from a female donor in good health and CMV-seronegative. Both conserved end residues are part of each CDR3. Each record gives: J gene, CDR3 length, clone size, D gene, V gene, CDR3 DNA, CDR3 protein. A D gene is named only where the DNA matches it firmly. Size is stated for part of the rows, as once, few or many counts, or as a class when the clone is expanded.

J: TRBJ1-1; length: 13; size: NA; D: NA; V: TRBV11-2; DNA: TGTGCCAGCAGCATCGACAGGAACACTGAAGCTTTCTTT; CDR3: CASSIDRNTEAFF
J: TRBJ1-1; length: 14; size: NA; D: NA; V: TRBV7-3; DNA: TGTGCCAGCAGCTTGGAAGGGAGGAACACTGAAGCTTTCTTT; CDR3: CASSLEGRNTEAFF
J: TRBJ2-1; length: 13; size: NA; D: NA; V: TRBV28; DNA: TGTGCCAGCAGTTTAGGGGTAGGGGATGAGCAGTTCTTC; CDR3: CASSLGVGDEQFF
J: TRBJ2-2; length: 16; size: NA; D: TRBD2; V: TRBV11-3; DNA: TGTGCCAGCAGCCCCGGGGCTAGCGGGGGAGACGGGGAGCTGTTTTTT; CDR3: CASSPGASGGDGELFF
J: TRBJ1-2; length: 15; size: NA; D: NA; V: TRBV7-2; DNA: TGTGCCAGCAGCTTAGAGGTGGGCCCTAACTATGGCTACACCTTC; CDR3: CASSLEVGPNYGYTF
J: TRBJ1-1; length: 12; size: NA; D: NA; V: TRBV29-1; DNA: TGCAGCGTTGGTAGAGGAAACACTGAAGCTTTCTTT; CDR3: CSVGRGNTEAFF
J: TRBJ1-5; length: 15; size: NA; D: NA; V: TRBV19; DNA: TGTGCCAGTAGTATAGATCCGGGGAGAGGTGGGACCCAGCATTTT; CDR3: CASSIDPGRGGTQHF
J: TRBJ2-7; length: 14; size: many; D: TRBD1; V: TRBV7-9; DNA: TGTGCCAGCAGCCCCGGGACAGGGGGCTACGAGCAGTACTTC; CDR3: CASSPGTGGYEQYF
J: TRBJ1-5; length: 14; size: NA; D: NA; V: TRBV6-1; DNA: TGTGCCAGCAGTGATGTGGGAGGCGGTCAGCCCCAGCATTTT; CDR3: CASSDVGGGQPQHF
J: TRBJ2-7; length: 14; size: few; D: TRBD2; V: TRBV28; DNA: TGTGCCAGCAGTTTCCCGGGGGGGCGGGGGGAGCAGTACTTC; CDR3: CASSFPGGRGEQYF
J: TRBJ2-7; length: 13; size: NA; D: NA; V: TRBV5-1; DNA: TGCGCCAGCAGCCCTGGGGACATCTACGAGCAGTACTTC; CDR3: CASSPGDIYEQYF
J: TRBJ2-3; length: 15; size: NA; D: NA; V: TRBV7-9; DNA: TGTGCCAGCAGCTTAGTATGGTTCTACACAGATACGCAGTATTTT; CDR3: CASSLVWFYTDTQYF
J: TRBJ1-6; length: 17; size: NA; D: NA; V: TRBV23-1; DNA: TGCGCCAGCAGTCTTCGGGTGCCGGGAGCTTATAATTCACCCCTCCACTTT; CDR3: CASSLRVPGAYNSPLHF
J: TRBJ2-1; length: 16; size: NA; D: NA; V: TRBV7-3; DNA: TGTGCCAGCAGCTTCCGAGCGGGTAGCTCCTACAATGAGCAGTTCTTC; CDR3: CASSFRAGSSYNEQFF
J: TRBJ2-1; length: 15; size: NA; D: TRBD1; V: TRBV11-2; DNA: TGTGCCAGCAGCTTAGATCGGACAGGGGGAAATGAGCAGTTCTTC; CDR3: CASSLDRTGGNEQFF
J: TRBJ2-1; length: 12; size: NA; D: TRBD2; V: TRBV29-1; DNA: TGCAGCGTGGAGCGGGGACTCAATGAGCAGTTCTTC; CDR3: CSVERGLNEQFF
J: TRBJ2-3; length: 15; size: NA; D: NA; V: TRBV30; DNA: TGTGCCTGGAGTGTACAAGGGGGGGGGCGAGATACGCAGTATTTT; CDR3: CAWSVQGGGRDTQYF
J: TRBJ2-7; length: 14; size: NA; D: TRBD2; V: TRBV19; DNA: TGTGCCAGTAGTATGTCCAGCGGGGACTACGAGCAGTACTTC; CDR3: CASSMSSGDYEQYF
J: TRBJ2-7; length: 14; size: NA; D: NA; V: TRBV27; DNA: TGTGCCAGCAGCGTGGGAGCCACAAGCTACGAGCAGTACTTC; CDR3: CASSVGATSYEQYF
J: TRBJ2-7; length: 13; size: NA; D: NA; V: TRBV7-2; DNA: TGTGCCAGCAGCTCCCAGGGGAGCGGCGAGCAGTACTTC; CDR3: CASSSQGSGEQYF
J: TRBJ2-5; length: 14; size: NA; D: TRBD1; V: TRBV28; DNA: TGTGCCAGCAGTATGGACAGGGTCCAAGAGACCCAGTACTTC; CDR3: CASSMDRVQETQYF
J: TRBJ1-2; length: 15; size: NA; D: NA; V: TRBV7-3; DNA: TGTGCCAGCAGCTTACTGAGGCAGAAAACGAGGGGCTACACCTTC; CDR3: CASSLLRQKTRGYTF
J: TRBJ1-1; length: 13; size: NA; D: NA; V: TRBV19; DNA: TGTGCCAGTCGCCGACAGACGAACACTGAAGCTTTCTTT; CDR3: CASRRQTNTEAFF
J: TRBJ2-6; length: 19; size: NA; D: TRBD2; V: TRBV30; DNA: TGTGCCTGGAGTAGGGTTAGCGGGACTCCAGCGGCCGGGGCCAACGGCCTGACTTTC; CDR3: CAWSRVSGTPAAGANGLTF
J: TRBJ2-7; length: 14; size: NA; D: TRBD1; V: TRBV5-4; DNA: TGTGCCAGCAGCTTAGGACAGGGATCCAGCGAGCAGTACTTC; CDR3: CASSLGQGSSEQYF
J: TRBJ1-1; length: 12; size: NA; D: NA; V: TRBV5-8; DNA: TGTGCCAGCAGCCTCCGGACTCCAGAAGCTTTCTTT; CDR3: CASSLRTPEAFF
J: TRBJ1-2; length: 12; size: NA; D: NA; V: TRBV18; DNA: TGTGCCAGCTCCCTTGGACTGGCCTTCTACACCTTC; CDR3: CASSLGLAFYTF
J: TRBJ1-3; length: 13; size: NA; D: NA; V: TRBV7-3; DNA: TGTGCCAGCAGCCGGACAGCTGGAAACACCATATATTTT; CDR3: CASSRTAGNTIYF
J: TRBJ1-2; length: 14; size: once; D: NA; V: TRBV9; DNA: TGTGCCAGCAGCTCCCGGGGTCCGACAGGAGGCTACACCTTC; CDR3: CASSSRGPTGGYTF
J: TRBJ2-2; length: 12; size: once; D: NA; V: TRBV7-3; DNA: TGTGCCAGCAGCTCCCCAGGCGGGGAGCTGTTTTTT; CDR3: CASSSPGGELFF
J: TRBJ2-7; length: 15; size: NA; D: NA; V: TRBV1; DNA: TGCACCAGCAGCCTATATCGCGGCGACTCCTACGAGCAGTACTTC; CDR3: CTSSLYRGDSYEQYF
J: TRBJ1-4; length: 13; size: NA; D: NA; V: TRBV29-1; DNA: TGCAGCGTTGTGGGGCCCCTTAATGAAAAACTGTTTTTT; CDR3: CSVVGPLNEKLFF
J: TRBJ2-1; length: 12; size: NA; D: NA; V: TRBV7-2; DNA: TGTGCCAGCAGCTTAGGGGGCACTGAGCAGTTCTTC; CDR3: CASSLGGTEQFF
J: TRBJ2-2; length: 16; size: NA; D: TRBD2; V: TRBV5-5; DNA: TGTGCCAGCAGCTTGATAGCGGGAGCGTCCACCGGGGAGCTGTTTTTT; CDR3: CASSLIAGASTGELFF
J: TRBJ1-2; length: 15; size: NA; D: TRBD1; V: TRBV25-1; DNA: TGTGCCAGCAGTGAACTAGGACAGGGAATTTATGGCTACACCTTC; CDR3: CASSELGQGIYGYTF
J: TRBJ1-5; length: 16; size: NA; D: TRBD1; V: TRBV4-1; DNA: TGCGCCAGCAGCCGTGGTACCGGGACAGGGGGTCAGCCCCAGCATTTT; CDR3: CASSRGTGTGGQPQHF
J: TRBJ2-2; length: 12; size: once; D: NA; V: TRBV19; DNA: TGTGCCAGTAGTATAGGGCTCGGGGAGCTGTTTTTT; CDR3: CASSIGLGELFF
J: TRBJ2-7; length: 11; size: NA; D: NA; V: TRBV25-1; DNA: TGTGCCAGGGACAGCTCCTACGAGCAGTACTTC; CDR3: CARDSSYEQYF
J: TRBJ2-1; length: 15; size: few; D: NA; V: TRBV29-1; DNA: TGCAGCGTTGGGCGGCGGGATCGCTCCTACAATGAGCAGTTCTTC; CDR3: CSVGRRDRSYNEQFF
J: TRBJ2-1; length: 14; size: NA; D: NA; V: TRBV7-2; DNA: TGTGCCAGCAGCTTAGGTTCGGGAGTGGATGAGCAGTTCTTC; CDR3: CASSLGSGVDEQFF
J: TRBJ2-2; length: 17; size: NA; D: NA; V: TRBV5-1; DNA: TGCGCCAGCAGCTTGAGTATTGGCGGGGCGAACACCGGGGAGCTGTTTTTT; CDR3: CASSLSIGGANTGELFF
J: TRBJ2-2; length: 19; size: NA; D: TRBD2; V: TRBV27; DNA: TGTGCCAGCAGTACCAGGACTAGCGGGGGGGCCTGGTTGGCCGGGGAGCTGTTTTTT; CDR3: CASSTRTSGGAWLAGELFF
J: TRBJ1-3; length: 16; size: few; D: NA; V: TRBV5-1; DNA: TGCGCCAGCAGCTTGGCCCCAGGGGTAGATGGAAACACCATATATTTT; CDR3: CASSLAPGVDGNTIYF
J: TRBJ2-2; length: 16; size: once; D: TRBD2; V: TRBV4-2; DNA: TGTGCCGTTCGGGGAGAGGCTAGCGGGAGTCCCGGGGAGCTGTTTTTT; CDR3: CAVRGEASGSPGELFF
J: TRBJ2-5; length: 17; size: NA; D: TRBD2; V: TRBV15; DNA: TGTGCCACCAGCGGGGGGGGGTTGGCAGGACGACAAGAGACCCAGTACTTC; CDR3: CATSGGGLAGRQETQYF
J: TRBJ2-5; length: 15; size: NA; D: TRBD2; V: TRBV6-1; DNA: TGTGCCAGCAGTGATAGCGGGGGGATCCAAGAGACCCAGTACTTC; CDR3: CASSDSGGIQETQYF
J: TRBJ2-1; length: 15; size: NA; D: NA; V: TRBV7-2; DNA: TGTGCCAGCACCTCTCCGGGACTGAATTACAATGAGCAGTTCTTC; CDR3: CASTSPGLNYNEQFF
J: TRBJ2-7; length: 15; size: NA; D: NA; V: TRBV9; DNA: TGTGCCAGCAGCGTAGGAGGGGAAGGGGGGGGCGTACAGTACTTC; CDR3: CASSVGGEGGGVQYF
J: TRBJ1-2; length: 13; size: NA; D: NA; V: TRBV7-9; DNA: TGTGCCAGCAGCTTTAGGGGTTTTTATGGCTACACCTTC; CDR3: CASSFRGFYGYTF
J: TRBJ1-5; length: 12; size: NA; D: NA; V: TRBV19; DNA: TGTGCCAGTGCCGATCAGGTTCAGCCCCAGCATTTT; CDR3: CASADQVQPQHF
J: TRBJ2-5; length: 15; size: NA; D: TRBD1; V: TRBV10-3; DNA: TGTGCCATCAGTGACCAGGGGGTTATCCAAGAGACCCAGTACTTC; CDR3: CAISDQGVIQETQYF
J: TRBJ2-1; length: 12; size: once; D: NA; V: TRBV11-2; DNA: TGTGCCAGCAGCATAAACAGGGATGAGCAGTTCTTC; CDR3: CASSINRDEQFF
J: TRBJ1-6; length: 17; size: once; D: TRBD1; V: TRBV5-1; DNA: TGCGCCAGCAGCTTGGCCGAGACTCACAGGGGGGATTCACCCCTCCACTTT; CDR3: CASSLAETHRGDSPLHF
J: TRBJ1-6; length: 12; size: NA; D: NA; V: TRBV4-1; DNA: TGCGCCAGCAGCCCTCCTCGTTCACCCCTCCACTTT; CDR3: CASSPPRSPLHF
J: TRBJ1-5; length: 14; size: NA; D: NA; V: TRBV19; DNA: TGTGCCAGTAGTATAAAGACAGAAGTTCAGCCCCAGCATTTT; CDR3: CASSIKTEVQPQHF